The clone carrying this T cell receptor (beta chain) was detected a few times. The data derive from a study of blood T cell repertoires in COVID-19. CDR1 is MNHEY and CDR2 is SVGAGI in the germline V gene. The CDR3 has 14 amino acids. The V gene lost 7 bases and the J gene lost 6 bases, with 18 bases spanning the gap. In the original analysis: Nucleated cell number was recorded as an estimate derived from reference gene primer amplification. Using immunoSEQ multiplex PCR, the repertoire was profiled, and TCRdb retains in-frame clones only, with some absent. That table is the source of V, J and clone size, and D and trimming were worked out from the DNA. There are more than 200,000 clones in the sample; 88% occur only once, and under 8% lies in the top ten.

Sequenced: peripheral blood. V and J are TRBV6-5 and TRBJ1-2, with D possibly being TRBD1 (6 bases). This TCR was recovered from a woman in her twenties or thirties with COVID-19, enrolled during active disease. CDR3 DNA sequence: TGTGCCAGCATGCGATGGGACACCAGAGATGGCTACACCTTC. As protein: CASMRWDTRDGYTF.